Below are 25 T cell receptor beta chains sequenced from a single sample in a study of PD-L1 blockade in urothelial cancer. The repertoire was sequenced with immunoSEQ multiplex PCR; TCRdb's copy has only in-frame clones and lacks some. This repertoire shows about 91,000 clones, around nine tenths found once; its top ten account for around 10%. The material sequenced was PBMCs, taken around atezolizumab (anti-PD-L1) treatment. These TCRs come from a man in his sixties with urothelial cancer.

This chain links TRBV4-3 with TRBJ2-1, with 9 bases aligning to TRBD1. Trimming at V came to 6 bases and at J to 3 bases, leaving 9 bases not matched to a gene. This CDR3 has 16 residues. From germline, CDR1 is LGHNA and CDR2 YSLEER. The CDR3 spells CASSRSGTGNYNEQFF. DNA for the CDR3: TGCGCCAGCAGTCGATCCGGGACAGGGAACTACAATGAGCAGTTCTTC.

V and J are TRBV5-1 and TRBJ1-3; D is possibly TRBD1 (5 bases). Germline-derived CDR1 and CDR2 are SGHRS and YFSETQ. Trimming took 0 bases from V and 0 from J, leaving 10 bases between them. This CDR3 comprises 16 residues. In DNA form, the CDR3 reads TGCGCCAGCAGCTTGGGACAGACAAGCTCTGGAAACACCATATATTTT. Protein: CASSLGQTSSGNTIYF.

The chain links TRBV5-8 to TRBJ2-7, with no clear D. With 0 bases removed from V and 4 bases from J, the gap between germline ends came to 11 bases. The length of the CDR3 is 14 residues. The germline V gene has CDR1 SGHTS and CDR2 YDEGEE. For the CDR3, the DNA is TGTGCCAGCAGCTTGGGACTTGGAGAGTACGAGCAGTACTTC. It yields the protein CASSLGLGEYEQYF.

The chain couples TRBV5-1 to TRBJ2-5, with 7 nucleotides matching TRBD2. V was pared by 3 bases and J by 4 bases, with 3 bases of the junction left unmatched. Germline V gene sequence: CDR1 SGHRS, CDR2 YFSETQ. The CDR3 is 13 amino acids. Here the CDR3 reads CASSWEGGETQYF. CDR3 nucleotide sequence: TGCGCCAGCAGCTGGGAGGGAGGAGAGACCCAGTACTTC.

This chain connects TRBV28 to TRBJ1-2; 7 bases match TRBD1. The CDR3 sequence is 13 residues long. Germline values: CDR1 MDHEN, CDR2 SYDVKM. The ends lost 8 bases at V and 2 bases at J; junction bases unmatched: 5. In DNA, the CDR3 is TGTGCCAGCCGAGGGACAGTAAACTATGGCTACACCTTC. Translation gives CASRGTVNYGYTF.

This clone was recorded a few times. This chain connects TRBV10-3 to TRBJ1-5; D is perhaps TRBD1 (5 bases). The V and J ends lost 3 bases and 0 bases respectively, with 12 bases between them. This CDR3 spans 16 amino acids. Per germline, CDR1 ENHRY and CDR2 SYGVKD. CDR3 sequence reads: CAISEGSRASNQPQHF. DNA of the CDR3: TGTGCCATCAGTGAAGGTTCCAGGGCTAGCAATCAGCCCCAGCATTTT.

Here the CDR3 reads CASSQGLPLDRGDGYTF. CDR3 sequence (DNA): TGCGCCAGCAGCCAAGGACTCCCTTTGGACAGGGGAGATGGCTACACCTTC. The gene calls are TRBV4-3 and TRBJ1-2, with 9 bases aligning to TRBD1. This CDR3 comprises 17 residues. Germline lookup yields CDR1 LGHNA and CDR2 YSLEER. The J segment lost 6 bases and the V segment lost 1 base, leaving 12 bases of the junction unmatched.

The chain combines TRBV19 with TRBJ2-7; perhaps TRBD1 as D (5 bases). The CDR3 loop spans 14 amino acids. The V gene's germline CDR1 is LNHDA and CDR2 SQIVND (reference sequence). Trimming took off 6 bases at V and 4 bases at J, with 16 bases between the two ends. CDR3: CASRQGTGVYEQYF. The CDR3 region has the DNA TGTGCCAGTAGGCAGGGAACTGGAGTATACGAGCAGTACTTC.

The chain couples TRBV7-8 to TRBJ2-1; 16 nucleotides line up with TRBD2. This CDR3 contains 16 residues. CDR1 and CDR2 (germline): SGHVS, FQNEAQ. Trimming took 5 bases from V and 9 from J; bases not matched to a gene: 7. The CDR3 DNA is TGTGCCAGCAGCCTCGGGACTAGCGGGAGGGCCTCTGAGCAGTTCTTC. Encoded protein: CASSLGTSGRASEQFF. The full variable domain, in which reference TRBV7-8 and TRBJ2-1 provide the parts outside the CDR3, is GAGVSQSPRYKVAKRGQDVALRCDPISGHVSLFWYQQALGQGPEFLTYFQNEAQLDKSGLPSDRFFAERPEGSVSTLKIQRTQQEDSAVYLCASSLGTSGRASEQFFGPGTRLTVL.

The CDR3 loop is CASSFGQGINEKLFF. As DNA, the CDR3 is TGTGCCAGCAGCTTTGGACAGGGGATTAATGAAAAACTGTTTTTT. V and J are TRBV7-9 and TRBJ1-4; TRBD1 matches 9 bases. CDR3 length: 15 amino acids. V shed 3 bases, J shed 4 bases, and the junction held 3 bases outside the gene matches. Germline V CDR1 and CDR2: SEHNR, FQNEAQ (reference sequence).

The V and J genes are TRBV4-1 and TRBJ1-2, with 7 positions matching TRBD1. Germline CDR1 and CDR2: MGHRA and YSYEKL. The CDR3 spans 16 residues. V gave up 1 base and J gave up 4 bases; unmatched junction bases: 9. Here the CDR3 reads CASSQAPRDRPYGYTF. CDR3 DNA sequence: TGCGCCAGCAGCCAAGCCCCCCGGGACAGACCCTATGGCTACACCTTC.

Worth noting for this clone: One end of the junction does not line up with germline, which may come from a read error. This chain connects TRBV6-1 to TRBJ1-2, with 11 nucleotides matching TRBD1. Germline V gene lookup returns CDR1 MNHNS and CDR2 SASEGT. The length of the CDR3 is 17 residues. The CDR3 region has the DNA TGTGCCAGCAGCGAAGCAGGACAGGGGGCGTTTTATCTTGGCTACACCTTC. This gives the protein CASSEAGQGAFYLGYTF.

The chain uses TRBV9 and TRBJ2-1, with 8 bases matching TRBD2. CDR3 size: 16 residues. CDR1 is SGDLS, CDR2 YYNGEE, per germline. Trimming took 0 bases from V and 3 from J; bases not matched to a gene: 5. For the CDR3, the DNA is TGTGCCAGCAGCGTAGGTGCCGGGACTAGCTACAATGAGCAGTTCTTC. Its translation: CASSVGAGTSYNEQFF.

This clone appeared once. V and J are TRBV18 and TRBJ2-2, with D unclear. Germline V gene sequence: CDR1 KGHSH, CDR2 LQKENI. This CDR3 has 14 amino acids. Between the trimmed V and J ends, which lost 2 bases and 0 bases, there was a span of 4 bases. The CDR3 nucleotides are TGTGCCAGCTCACCAACGGCGAACACCGGGGAGCTGTTTTTT. Translation: CASSPTANTGELFF.

The V call is TRBV6-5, the J call TRBJ2-5; 8 bases align to TRBD1. CDR3 length equals 15 residues. Germline V lookup: CDR1 MNHEY, CDR2 SVGAGI. The V segment lost 2 bases and the J segment 3 bases; nucleotides outside the gene matches: 5. CDR3 sequence (DNA): TGTGCCAGCAGTTACACAGGGGGTGGGGAAGAGACCCAGTACTTC. It is translated as CASSYTGGGEETQYF.

The CDR3 DNA reads TGTGCCAGCAGCTTGTTCCAGACAGGGGTTGGCGGGGAGCTGTTTTTT. Protein product: CASSLFQTGVGGELFF. This chain connects TRBV5-4 to TRBJ2-2; 8 bases are shared with TRBD1. CDR1 and CDR2 (germline): SGHNT, YYREEE (reference sequence). The CDR3 length is 16 residues. V gave up 1 base and J gave up 7 bases; unmatched junction bases: 9.

V and J are TRBV6-5 and TRBJ2-1, with TRBD2 matching over 11 bases. V lost 4 bases to trimming and J lost 9 bases; unmatched junction nucleotides: 8. The germline gives CDR1 MNHEY, CDR2 SVGAGI. This CDR3 is 15 amino acids long. The CDR3 DNA follows: TGTGCCAGCAGTTTAGCGGGGGGGCGGGCGGCTGAGCAGTTCTTC. Amino acid sequence: CASSLAGGRAAEQFF.

The V and J genes are TRBV18 and TRBJ1-6, with 7 nucleotides matching TRBD1. CDR1 is KGHSH and CDR2 is LQKENI in the germline V gene. This CDR3 is built from 15 residues. The junction had 1 base not matched to a gene; V was cut back by 2 bases and J by 3 bases. CDR3 protein: CASSPAGGYNSPLHF. The DNA of the CDR3 is TGTGCCAGCTCACCAGCAGGGGGCTATAATTCACCCCTCCACTTT.

The V call is TRBV7-8, the J call TRBJ2-2; D not certain. V was cut by 2 bases and J by 6 bases, with 13 bases left in between. This CDR3 is 15 amino acids long. The germline CDR1 and CDR2 sequences are SGHVS and FQNEAQ. The CDR3 protein is CASSLTRRGAGELFF. CDR3 bases: TGTGCCAGCAGCTTAACTCGGAGAGGCGCCGGGGAGCTGTTTTTT. Complete variable domain (other parts from reference TRBV7-8 and TRBJ2-2): GAGVSQSPRYKVAKRGQDVALRCDPISGHVSLFWYQQALGQGPEFLTYFQNEAQLDKSGLPSDRFFAERPEGSVSTLKIQRTQQEDSAVYLCASSLTRRGAGELFFGEGSRLTVL.

The chain links TRBV7-8 to TRBJ2-3, with D hard to call. Germline CDR1 and CDR2: SGHVS and FQNEAQ. Trimming took off 5 bases at V and 5 bases at J, with 8 bases between the two ends. CDR3 length: 12 residues. In DNA, the CDR3 is TGTGCCAGCAGCGTAAAGAGAGATACGCAGTATTTT. As protein: CASSVKRDTQYF.

For the CDR3, the DNA is TGTGCCAGCAGCATAAACAGGGCCGGGGAGCTGTTTTTT. It encodes CASSINRAGELFF. The rearrangement joins TRBV7-2 to TRBJ2-2; D might be TRBD1 (6 bases). Germline-derived CDR1 and CDR2 are SGHTA and FQGNSA. This CDR3 is 13 amino acids long. V lost 5 bases and J lost 6, with 10 bases in between.

This chain connects TRBV7-8 to TRBJ1-1; 9 bases align to TRBD1. The CDR3 length is 18 residues. Trimming removed 2 bases from V and 2 bases from J; junction bases left unmatched: 12. The germline CDR1 and CDR2 sequences are SGHVS and FQNEAQ. The CDR3 reads CASSLTILRTGGNTEAFF. The CDR3 nucleotides read TGTGCCAGCAGCTTAACAATTCTGAGAACAGGGGGCAACACTGAAGCTTTCTTT.

CDR3 residues: CASRTGTSGGNEQFF. In DNA, the CDR3 is TGTGCCAGCAGGACGGGGACTAGCGGCGGCAATGAGCAGTTCTTC. The chain links TRBV6-5 to TRBJ2-1; 11 bases match TRBD2. CDR1 is MNHEY, CDR2 SVGAGI, per germline. This CDR3 has 15 residues. After removal of 6 bases from V and 6 bases from J, the junction contained 7 bases not matched to a gene.

This sequence joins TRBV4-1 and TRBJ2-7; 11 bases agree with TRBD2. V lost 0 bases, J lost 1 base, and 11 bases stayed unmatched. The CDR3 extends over 19 amino acids. Germline V CDR1 and CDR2: MGHRA, YSYEKL. The CDR3 protein is CASSQDRSLAGGPSYEQYF. The CDR3 DNA sequence: TGCGCCAGCAGCCAAGATCGCTCGCTAGCGGGGGGTCCTTCCTACGAGCAGTACTTC.

The V and J genes are TRBV6-1 and TRBJ2-7; 12 bases are a match to TRBD2. J lost 3 bases, V lost 4 bases, and 1 base had no gene match. Per germline, CDR1 MNHNS and CDR2 SASEGT. CDR3 length: 14 amino acids. The CDR3 DNA follows: TGTGCCAGCAGTGTACTAGCGGGAGGCTACGAGCAGTACTTC. It specifies CASSVLAGGYEQYF.